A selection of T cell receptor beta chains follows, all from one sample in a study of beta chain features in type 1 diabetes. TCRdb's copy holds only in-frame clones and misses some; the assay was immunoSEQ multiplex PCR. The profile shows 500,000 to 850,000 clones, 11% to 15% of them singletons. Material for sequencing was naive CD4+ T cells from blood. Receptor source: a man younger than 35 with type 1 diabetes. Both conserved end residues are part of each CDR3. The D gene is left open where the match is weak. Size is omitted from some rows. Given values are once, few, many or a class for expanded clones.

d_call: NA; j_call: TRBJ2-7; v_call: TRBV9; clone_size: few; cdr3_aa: CASSVGPGPLSYEQYF; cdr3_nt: TGTGCCAGCAGCGTCGGCCCGGGACCCCTCTCCTACGAGCAGTACTTC
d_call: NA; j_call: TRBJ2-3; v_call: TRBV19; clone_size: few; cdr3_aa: CASSPADAGHTDTQYF; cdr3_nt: TGTGCCAGTAGTCCCGCGGACGCGGGCCACACAGATACGCAGTATTTT
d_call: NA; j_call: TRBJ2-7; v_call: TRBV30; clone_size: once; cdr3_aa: CAWPPLGRTSNTTSISYEQYF; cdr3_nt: TGTGCCTGGCCCCCCCTGGGCCGGACCTCGAACACTACGAGCATCAGCTACGAGCAGTACTTC
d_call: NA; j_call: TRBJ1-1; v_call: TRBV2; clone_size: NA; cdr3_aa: CASKGALYSTAFF; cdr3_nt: TGTGCCAGCAAAGGGGCGCTGTATTCGACGGCTTTCTTT
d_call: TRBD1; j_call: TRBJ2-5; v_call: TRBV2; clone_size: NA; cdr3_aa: CASTYLRQGAETQYF; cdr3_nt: TGTGCCAGCACTTACCTCCGACAGGGGGCAGAGACCCAGTACTTC
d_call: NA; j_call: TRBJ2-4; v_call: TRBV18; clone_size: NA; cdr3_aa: CASSPPIRPGIQYF; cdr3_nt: TGTGCCAGCTCACCACCGATCAGGCCCGGCATTCAGTACTTC
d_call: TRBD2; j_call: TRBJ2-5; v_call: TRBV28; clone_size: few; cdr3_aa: CASSLKTPLAGGGETQYF; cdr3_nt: TGTGCCAGCAGTTTAAAGACCCCTCTAGCGGGGGGCGGAGAGACCCAGTACTTC
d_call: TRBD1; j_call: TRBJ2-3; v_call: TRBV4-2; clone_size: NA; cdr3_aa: CASSQEGTGLLNTQYF; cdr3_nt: TGTGCCAGCAGCCAAGAGGGGACAGGGCTTCTCAATACGCAGTATTTT
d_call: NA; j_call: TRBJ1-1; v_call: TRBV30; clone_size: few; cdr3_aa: CAWRGRRTPKGTEAFF; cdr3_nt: TGTGCCTGGAGGGGGCGAAGAACACCTAAAGGGACTGAAGCTTTCTTT
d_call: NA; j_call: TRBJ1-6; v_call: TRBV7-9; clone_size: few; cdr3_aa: CASSLRPEPGFSSPLHF; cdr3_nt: TGTGCCAGCAGCTTAAGGCCGGAACCGGGGTTCAGTTCACCCCTCCACTTT
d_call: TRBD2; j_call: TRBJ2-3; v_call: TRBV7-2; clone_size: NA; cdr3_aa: CASGLAGGTDTQYF; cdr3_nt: TGTGCCAGCGGACTAGCGGGAGGTACAGATACGCAGTATTTT
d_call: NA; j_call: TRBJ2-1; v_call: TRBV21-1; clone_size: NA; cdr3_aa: CASSKHDLGGRPLDEQFF; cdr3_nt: TGTGCCAGCAGCAAACACGACCTGGGCGGGAGGCCTTTGGATGAGCAGTTCTTC
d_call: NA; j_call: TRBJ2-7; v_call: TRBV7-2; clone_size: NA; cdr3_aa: CASSQGPYEQYF; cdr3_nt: TGTGCCAGCAGTCAGGGCCCCTACGAGCAGTACTTC
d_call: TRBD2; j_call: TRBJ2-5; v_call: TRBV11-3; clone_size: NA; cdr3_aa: CASSLGLAGTQYF; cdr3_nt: TGTGCCAGCAGCTTAGGACTAGCAGGGACCCAGTACTTC
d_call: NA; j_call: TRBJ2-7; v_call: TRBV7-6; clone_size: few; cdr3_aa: CASSKQGWTYEQYF; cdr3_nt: TGTGCCAGCAGTAAGCAGGGATGGACCTACGAGCAGTACTTC
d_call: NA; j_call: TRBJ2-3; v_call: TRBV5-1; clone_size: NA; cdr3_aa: CASSLRSAPASNTDTQYF; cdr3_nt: TGCGCCAGCAGCTTGAGGTCGGCCCCGGCCAGCAACACAGATACGCAGTATTTT
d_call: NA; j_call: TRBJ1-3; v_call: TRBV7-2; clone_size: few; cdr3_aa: CASSFSLSSGNTIYF; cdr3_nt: TGTGCCAGCAGCTTTAGTCTGAGCTCTGGAAACACCATATATTTT
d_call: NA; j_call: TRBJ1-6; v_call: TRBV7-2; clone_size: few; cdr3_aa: CASSWGRNSPLHF; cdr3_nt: TGTGCCAGCAGCTGGGGGAGAAATTCACCCCTCCACTTT
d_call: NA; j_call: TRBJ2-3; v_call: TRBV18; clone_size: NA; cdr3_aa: CASSPKRAGTDTQYF; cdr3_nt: TGTGCCAGCTCACCCAAGAGGGCCGGCACAGATACGCAGTATTTT
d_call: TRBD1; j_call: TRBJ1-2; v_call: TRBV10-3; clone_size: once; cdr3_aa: CAIRAGTGDYGYTF; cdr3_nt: TGTGCCATCAGGGCCGGGACAGGGGACTATGGCTACACCTTC
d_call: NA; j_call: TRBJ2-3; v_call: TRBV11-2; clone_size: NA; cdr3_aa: CASSRRELITDTQYF; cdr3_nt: TGTGCCAGCAGCCGCCGAGAGTTAATCACAGATACGCAGTATTTT
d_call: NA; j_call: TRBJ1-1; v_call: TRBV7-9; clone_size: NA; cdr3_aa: CASSSRGGLTSEAFF; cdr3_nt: TGTGCCAGCAGCTCAAGAGGAGGGCTGACTTCTGAAGCTTTCTTT
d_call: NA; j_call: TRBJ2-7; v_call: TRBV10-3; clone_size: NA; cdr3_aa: CATEPYEQYF; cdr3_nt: TGTGCCACGGAGCCCTACGAGCAGTACTTC
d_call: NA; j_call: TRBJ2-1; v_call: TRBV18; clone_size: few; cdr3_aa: CASSFGVADYNEQFF; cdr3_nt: TGTGCCAGCTCTTTCGGGGTAGCGGACTACAATGAGCAGTTCTTC
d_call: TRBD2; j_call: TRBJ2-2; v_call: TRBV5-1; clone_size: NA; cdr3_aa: CASSSGTSGTGELFF; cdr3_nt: TGCGCCAGCAGCTCCGGGACTAGCGGCACCGGGGAGCTGTTTTTT
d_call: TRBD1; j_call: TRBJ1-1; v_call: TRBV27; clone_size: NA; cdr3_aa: CASSLDRMNTEAFF; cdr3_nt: TGTGCCAGCAGTTTGGACAGGATGAACACTGAAGCTTTCTTT
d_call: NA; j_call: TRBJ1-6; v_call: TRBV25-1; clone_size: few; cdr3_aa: CASSESYQAYNSPLHF; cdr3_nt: TGTGCCAGCAGTGAAAGCTATCAGGCTTATAATTCACCCCTCCACTTT
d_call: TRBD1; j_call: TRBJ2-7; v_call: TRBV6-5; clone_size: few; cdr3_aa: CASRPPGQGWHEQYF; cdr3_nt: TGTGCCAGCAGGCCCCCGGGACAGGGGTGGCACGAGCAGTACTTC
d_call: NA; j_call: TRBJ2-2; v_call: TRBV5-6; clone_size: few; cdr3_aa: CASSLRAGTGELFF; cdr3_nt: TGTGCCAGCAGTCTAAGGGCTGGCACCGGGGAGCTGTTTTTT
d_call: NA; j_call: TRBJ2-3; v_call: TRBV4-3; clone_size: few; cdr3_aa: CASSRAYTDTQYF; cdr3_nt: TGCGCCAGCAGCCGGGCTTACACAGATACGCAGTATTTT
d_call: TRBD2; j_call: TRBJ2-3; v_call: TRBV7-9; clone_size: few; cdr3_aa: CASSVGLAGTDTQYF; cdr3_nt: TGTGCCAGCAGCGTGGGACTAGCGGGCACAGATACGCAGTATTTT
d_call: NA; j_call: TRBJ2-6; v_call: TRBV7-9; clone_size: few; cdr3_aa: CASSFGVQAGANVLTF; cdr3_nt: TGTGCCAGCAGCTTCGGGGTTCAGGCTGGGGCCAACGTCCTGACTTTC
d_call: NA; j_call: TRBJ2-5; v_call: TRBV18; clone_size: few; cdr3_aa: CASSRGPQETQYF; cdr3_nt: TGTGCCAGCTCGAGGGGCCCGCAAGAGACCCAGTACTTC
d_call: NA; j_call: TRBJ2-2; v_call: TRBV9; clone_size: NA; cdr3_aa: CASSALRGSPNTGELFF; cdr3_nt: TGTGCCAGCAGCGCCCTTAGGGGTTCCCCTAACACCGGGGAGCTGTTTTTT
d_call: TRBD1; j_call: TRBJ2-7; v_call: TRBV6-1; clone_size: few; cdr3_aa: CASSGVRGSVEQYF; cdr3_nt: TGTGCCAGCAGTGGTGTCAGGGGGTCTGTCGAGCAGTACTTC
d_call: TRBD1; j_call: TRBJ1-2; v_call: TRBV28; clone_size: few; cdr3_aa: CASSGTGGNYGYTF; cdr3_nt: TGTGCCAGCAGTGGGACAGGGGGCAACTATGGCTACACCTTC
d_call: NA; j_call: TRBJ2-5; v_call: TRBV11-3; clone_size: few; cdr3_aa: CASSSGLPEETQYF; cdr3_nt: TGTGCCAGCAGCTCGGGACTGCCGGAAGAGACCCAGTACTTC
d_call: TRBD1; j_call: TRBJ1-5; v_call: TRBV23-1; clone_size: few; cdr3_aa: CASSQQTLTRQGLGSNQPQHF; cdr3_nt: TGCGCCAGCAGTCAACAAACTCTAACCCGACAGGGATTGGGGAGCAATCAGCCCCAGCATTTT
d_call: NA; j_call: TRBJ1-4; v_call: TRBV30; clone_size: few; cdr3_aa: CAWSSVNEKLFF; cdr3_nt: TGTGCCTGGAGTTCCGTTAATGAAAAACTGTTTTTT
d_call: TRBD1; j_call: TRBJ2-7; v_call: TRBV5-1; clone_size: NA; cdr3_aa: CASSSGQVAYEQYF; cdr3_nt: TGCGCCAGCAGCTCGGGACAGGTGGCCTACGAGCAGTACTTC
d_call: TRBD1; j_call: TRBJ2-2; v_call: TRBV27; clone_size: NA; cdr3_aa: CASSSDRGTGELFF; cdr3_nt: TGTGCCAGCAGTTCCGACAGGGGTACCGGGGAGCTGTTTTTT
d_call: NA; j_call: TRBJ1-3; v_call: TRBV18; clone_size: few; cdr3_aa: CASSPWTMSGNTIYF; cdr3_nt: TGTGCCAGCTCACCATGGACAATGTCTGGAAACACCATATATTTT
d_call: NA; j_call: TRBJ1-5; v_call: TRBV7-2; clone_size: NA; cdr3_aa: CASSSPGEGNQPQHF; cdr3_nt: TGTGCCAGCAGCTCCCCTGGGGAGGGCAATCAGCCCCAGCATTTT
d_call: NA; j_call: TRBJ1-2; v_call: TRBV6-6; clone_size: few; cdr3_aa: CASTNRQVHNYGYTF; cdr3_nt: TGTGCCAGCACTAACCGCCAGGTTCATAACTATGGCTACACCTTC
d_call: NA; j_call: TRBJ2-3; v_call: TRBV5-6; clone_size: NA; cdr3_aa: CASSPSTGTDTQYF; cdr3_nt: TGTGCCAGCAGCCCTTCTACGGGCACAGATACGCAGTATTTT
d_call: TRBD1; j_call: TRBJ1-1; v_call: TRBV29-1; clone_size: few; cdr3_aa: CSSGGSEAFF; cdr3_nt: TGCAGCTCAGGGGGAAGTGAAGCTTTCTTT
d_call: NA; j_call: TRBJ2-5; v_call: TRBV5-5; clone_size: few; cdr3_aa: CASSGTNQETQYF; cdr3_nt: TGTGCCAGCAGCGGGACAAACCAAGAGACCCAGTACTTC
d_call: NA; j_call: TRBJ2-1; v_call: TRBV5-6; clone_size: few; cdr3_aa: CASSLGGRSSYNEQFF; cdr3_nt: TGTGCCAGCAGCTTAGGTGGGAGGAGCTCCTACAATGAGCAGTTCTTC
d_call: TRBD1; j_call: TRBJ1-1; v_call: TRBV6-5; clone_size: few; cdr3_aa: CASSSTRYGQAEAFF; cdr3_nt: TGTGCCAGCAGTTCCACTAGATATGGACAGGCTGAAGCTTTCTTT
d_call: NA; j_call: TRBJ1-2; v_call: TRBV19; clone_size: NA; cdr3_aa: CASKADNPPQDYGYTF; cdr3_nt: TGTGCCAGTAAAGCAGACAACCCTCCCCAGGACTATGGCTACACCTTC
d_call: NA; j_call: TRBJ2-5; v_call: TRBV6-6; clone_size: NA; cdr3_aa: CASGNRATGETQYF; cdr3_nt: TGTGCCAGCGGAAACCGGGCTACCGGAGAGACCCAGTACTTC
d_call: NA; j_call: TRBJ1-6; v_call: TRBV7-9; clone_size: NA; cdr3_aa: CASSQLSNSPLHF; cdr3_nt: TGTGCCAGCAGCCAGCTGAGCAATTCACCCCTCCACTTT
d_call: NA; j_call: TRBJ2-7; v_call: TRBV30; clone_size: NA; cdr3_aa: CAWTGMGGKTVGF; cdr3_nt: TGTGCCTGGACCGGGATGGGCGGCAAAACCGTCGGTTTC
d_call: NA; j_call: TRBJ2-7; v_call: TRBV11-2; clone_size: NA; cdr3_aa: CASSSTLQGVSYEQYF; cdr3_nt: TGTGCCAGCAGCTCGACCCTTCAGGGAGTGTCCTACGAGCAGTACTTC
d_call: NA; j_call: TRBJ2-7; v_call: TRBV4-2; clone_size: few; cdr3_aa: CASSQGPGPTYEQYF; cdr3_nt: TGTGCCAGCAGCCAAGGTCCGGGCCCAACCTACGAGCAGTACTTC
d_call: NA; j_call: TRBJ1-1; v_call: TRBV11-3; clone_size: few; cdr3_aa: CASSLGAAMNTEAFF; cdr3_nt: TGTGCCAGCAGCTTAGGAGCGGCTATGAACACTGAAGCTTTCTTT
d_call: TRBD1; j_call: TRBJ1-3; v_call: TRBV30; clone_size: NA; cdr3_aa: CAWRQGGQGADGNTIYF; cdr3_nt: TGTGCCTGGAGACAGGGGGGACAGGGGGCGGACGGAAACACCATATATTTT
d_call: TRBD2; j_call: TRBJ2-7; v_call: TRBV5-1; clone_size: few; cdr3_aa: CASSLVVAGGYEQYF; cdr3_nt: TGCGCCAGCAGCTTGGTGGTAGCGGGAGGCTACGAGCAGTACTTC